This T cell receptor (beta chain) appears in the sequencing data of a study of T cell changes during pregnancy in multiple sclerosis. V lost 4 bases and J 2 bases, leaving 6 bases between the germline ends. CDR1 is SGHTA and CDR2 is FQGNSA in the germline V gene. This CDR3 contains 13 residues. Some clones are missing from TCRdb's copy, which holds only in-frame ones; the method was immunoSEQ multiplex PCR. Here the sample spans 38,000 or so clones, approximately 90% being singletons. On this clone itself: At the DNA level, this CDR3 is encoded by other sequences in the same sample as well.

The sequence was obtained from a female donor with multiple sclerosis, enrolled in a pregnancy study. The sequenced sample was peripheral blood, obtained before pregnancy. The chain combines TRBV7-2 with TRBJ1-5; tentative D call: TRBD1 (6 bases). CDR3 loop: CASSYRGNQPQHF. The CDR3 DNA is TGTGCCAGCAGCTACAGGGGCAATCAGCCCCAGCATTTT.